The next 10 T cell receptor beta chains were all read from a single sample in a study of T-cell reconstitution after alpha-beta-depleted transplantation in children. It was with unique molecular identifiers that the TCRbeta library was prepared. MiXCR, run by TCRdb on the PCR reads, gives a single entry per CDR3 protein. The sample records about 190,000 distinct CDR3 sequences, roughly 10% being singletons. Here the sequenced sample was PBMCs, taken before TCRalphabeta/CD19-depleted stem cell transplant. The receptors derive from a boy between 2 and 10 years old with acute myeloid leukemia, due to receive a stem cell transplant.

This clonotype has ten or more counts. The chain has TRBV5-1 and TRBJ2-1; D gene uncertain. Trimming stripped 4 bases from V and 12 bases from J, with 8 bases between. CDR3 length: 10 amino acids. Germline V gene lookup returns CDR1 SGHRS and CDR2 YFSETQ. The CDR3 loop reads CASSPDVQFF. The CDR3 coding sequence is TGCGCCAGCAGCCCCGATGTGCAGTTCTTC.

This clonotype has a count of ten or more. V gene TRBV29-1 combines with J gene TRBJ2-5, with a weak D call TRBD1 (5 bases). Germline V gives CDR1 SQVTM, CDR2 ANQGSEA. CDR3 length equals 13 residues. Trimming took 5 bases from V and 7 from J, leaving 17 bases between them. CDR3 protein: CSVHSRVGGTQYF. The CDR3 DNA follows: TGCAGCGTTCATAGCAGGGTTGGTGGGACCCAGTACTTC.

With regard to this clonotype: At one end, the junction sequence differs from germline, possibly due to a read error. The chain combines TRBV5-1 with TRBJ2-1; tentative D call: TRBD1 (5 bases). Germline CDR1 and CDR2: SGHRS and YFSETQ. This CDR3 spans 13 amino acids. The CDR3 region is CASSGPVRGGQFF. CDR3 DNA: TGCGCCAGCAGCGGCCCCGTAAGGGGTGGGCAGTTCTTT. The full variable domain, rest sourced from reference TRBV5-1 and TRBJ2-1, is KAGVTQTPRYLIKTRGQQVTLSCSPISGHRSVSWYQQTPGQGLQFLFEYFSETQRNKGNFPGRFSGRQFSNSRSEMNVSTLELGDSALYLCASSGPVRGGQFFGPGTRLTVL.

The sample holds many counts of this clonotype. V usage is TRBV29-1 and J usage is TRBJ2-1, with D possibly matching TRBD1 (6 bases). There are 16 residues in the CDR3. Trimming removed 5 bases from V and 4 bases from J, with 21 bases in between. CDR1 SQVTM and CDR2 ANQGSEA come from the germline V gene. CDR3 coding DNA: TGCAGCGTTAGTAGAGCCCAGGGGAGAGGGTACAATGAGCAGTTCTTC. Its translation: CSVSRAQGRGYNEQFF.

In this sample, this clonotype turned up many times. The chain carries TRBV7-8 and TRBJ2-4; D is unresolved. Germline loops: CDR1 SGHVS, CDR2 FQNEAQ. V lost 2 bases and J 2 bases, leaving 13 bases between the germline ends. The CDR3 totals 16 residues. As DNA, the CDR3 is TGTGCCAGCAGCTTATTAGACCCCCATCCCAAAAACATTCAGTACTTC. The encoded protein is CASSLLDPHPKNIQYF.

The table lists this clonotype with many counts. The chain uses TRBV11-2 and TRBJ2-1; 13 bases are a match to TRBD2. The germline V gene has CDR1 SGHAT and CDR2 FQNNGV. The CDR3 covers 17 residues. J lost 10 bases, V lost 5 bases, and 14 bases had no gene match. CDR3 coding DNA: TGTGCCAGCAGCCCAGAAAGGACTAGCGGGAGACATGTGGAGCAGTTCTTC. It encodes CASSPERTSGRHVEQFF.

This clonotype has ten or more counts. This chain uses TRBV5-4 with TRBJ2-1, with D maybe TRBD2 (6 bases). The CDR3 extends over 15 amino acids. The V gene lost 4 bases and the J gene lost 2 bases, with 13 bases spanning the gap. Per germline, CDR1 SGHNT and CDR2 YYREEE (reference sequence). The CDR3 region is CASSIRTMAYNEQFF. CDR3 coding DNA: TGTGCCAGCAGCATCCGGACTATGGCCTACAATGAGCAGTTCTTC. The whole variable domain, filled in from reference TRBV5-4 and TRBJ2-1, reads ETGVTQSPTHLIKTRGQQVTLRCSSQSGHNTVSWYQQALGQGPQFIFQYYREEENGRGNFPPRFSGLQFPNYSSELNVNALELDDSALYLCASSIRTMAYNEQFFGPGTRLTVL.

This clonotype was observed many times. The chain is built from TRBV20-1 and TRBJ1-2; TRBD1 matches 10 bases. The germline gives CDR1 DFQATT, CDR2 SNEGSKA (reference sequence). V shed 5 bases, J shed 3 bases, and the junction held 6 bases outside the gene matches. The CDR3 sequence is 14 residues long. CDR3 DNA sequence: TGCAGTGCTGGGTACGGGACAGGGGACTATGGCTACACCTTC. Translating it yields CSAGYGTGDYGYTF.

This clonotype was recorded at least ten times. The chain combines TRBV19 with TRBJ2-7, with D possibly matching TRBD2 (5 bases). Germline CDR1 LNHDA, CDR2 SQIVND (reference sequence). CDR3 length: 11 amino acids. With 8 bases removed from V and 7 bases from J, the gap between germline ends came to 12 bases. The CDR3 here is CASCLTGEQYV. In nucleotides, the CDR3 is TGTGCCAGTTGCCTGACGGGGGAGCAGTACGTC.

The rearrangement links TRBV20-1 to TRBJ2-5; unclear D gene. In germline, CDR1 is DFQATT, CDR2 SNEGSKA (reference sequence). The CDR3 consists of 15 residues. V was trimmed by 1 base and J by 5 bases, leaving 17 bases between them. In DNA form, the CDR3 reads TGCAGTGCTAGAGGGGTATGGCCCGCGTCGGAGACCCAGTACTTC. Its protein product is CSARGVWPASETQYF.